Presented here are 27 T cell receptor beta chains from one specimen sequenced in a study of blood T cell repertoires in COVID-19. Only in-frame clones appear in the TCRdb table, and some are missing; sequencing was by immunoSEQ multiplex PCR. Of approximately 170,000 clones listed, 70% to 90% were seen once; the top ten hold approximately 0.77%. The sample was PBMCs or T cells enriched from blood (not recorded which). The receptors shown here come from a young woman who had recovered from COVID-19.

This chain connects TRBV7-9 to TRBJ2-7; D may be TRBD2 (6 bases). V was trimmed by 3 bases and J by 0 bases, leaving 15 bases between them. The CDR3 loop spans 16 amino acids. Germline values: CDR1 SEHNR, CDR2 FQNEAQ (reference sequence). The CDR3 loop is CASSFSSGWGSYEQYF. DNA for the CDR3: TGTGCCAGCAGCTTCTCGAGCGGGTGGGGCTCCTACGAGCAGTACTTC.

This chain's CDR3 is CASSLLSEAFF. For the CDR3, the DNA is TGTGCCAGCAGTTTGTTATCTGAAGCTTTCTTT. This sequence joins TRBV28 and TRBJ1-1; no clear D gene. CDR1 and CDR2 from the germline V gene are MDHEN and SYDVKM. Deletions cut 3 bases from V and 6 bases from J, with 5 bases between. The CDR3 spans 11 residues.

The chain combines TRBV14 with TRBJ2-1, with D maybe TRBD2 (6 bases). From germline, CDR1 is SGHDN and CDR2 FVKESK. This CDR3 contains 16 residues. Between the trimmed V and J ends, which lost 0 bases and 2 bases, there was a span of 11 bases. The CDR3 loop is CASSQDALAAYNEQFF. CDR3 coding DNA: TGTGCCAGCAGCCAAGATGCCTTAGCGGCCTACAATGAGCAGTTCTTC.

The chain carries TRBV7-9 and TRBJ1-2, with unresolved D. V was cut by 1 base and J by 7 bases, with 10 bases left in between. The CDR3 contains 13 residues. Germline V gene data show CDR1 as SEHNR and CDR2 as FQNEAQ (reference sequence). The DNA of the CDR3 is TGTGCCAGCAGCTTAGTCGGGGAGCTTGGCTACACCTTC. Its protein is CASSLVGELGYTF.

J is TRBJ2-7 and V is TRBV18, with 8 bases identical to TRBD2. This CDR3 contains 14 residues. The V gene's germline CDR1 is KGHSH and CDR2 LQKENI. Losses at the gene ends were 2 bases for V and 5 bases for J; bases not matched to a gene: 5. The CDR3 region has the DNA TGTGCCAGCTCACCAGAAAGCGGGAGCAACGAGCAGTACTTC. Amino acids: CASSPESGSNEQYF.

The V gene is TRBV27, the J gene TRBJ2-7; 7 bases fit TRBD2. J lost 2 bases, V lost 6 bases, and 10 bases had no gene match. This CDR3 is built from 15 residues. CDR1 is MNHEY and CDR2 is SMNVEV in the germline V gene (reference sequence). The DNA of the CDR3 is TGTGCCAGCAGACGGGGCGCGGGGGTCCCCTACGAGCAGTACTTC. Residues: CASRRGAGVPYEQYF.

The J gene is TRBJ1-1, the V gene TRBV19, with TRBD1 identical over 10 bases. Unmatched junction bases numbered 4, after V lost 8 bases and J lost 4 bases. This CDR3 is built from 13 residues. Per germline, CDR1 LNHDA and CDR2 SQIVND (reference sequence). The CDR3 DNA reads TGTGCCAGTCGCCGGACAGGGGGCACTGAAGCTTTCTTT. Protein: CASRRTGGTEAFF.

The J gene is TRBJ2-1, the V gene TRBV7-9, with 12 bases aligning to TRBD2. Germline V gives CDR1 SEHNR, CDR2 FQNEAQ (reference sequence). V trimming: 3 bases; J trimming: 8 bases; junction bases outside the gene matches: 8. CDR3 length: 16 amino acids. CDR3 nucleotide sequence: TGTGCCAGCAGCTTGGGTCTAGCGGGAGGGCCTGATGAGCAGTTCTTC. Encoded protein: CASSLGLAGGPDEQFF.

CDR3 coding DNA: TGTGCCAGCAGGTCGGGACAGGGGTTCGGGGACGAGCAGTACTTC. Translating gives CASRSGQGFGDEQYF. V usage is TRBV28 and J usage is TRBJ2-7, with 10 bases that match TRBD1. The germline gives CDR1 MDHEN, CDR2 SYDVKM. This CDR3 contains 15 residues. The trim removed 6 bases at V and 5 bases at J, leaving 10 bases unmatched.

This clone was detected only a few times. The chain carries TRBV28 and TRBJ1-2, with D possibly TRBD1 on 5 matching bases. The V end lost 2 bases, the J end lost 2 bases, and 9 bases lay between the germline ends. Germline-derived CDR1 and CDR2 are MDHEN and SYDVKM. This CDR3 spans 14 amino acids. The CDR3 nucleotides read TGTGCCAGCAGTTTAGCAGGGTTCAACTATGGCTACACCTTC. Encoded protein: CASSLAGFNYGYTF.

V and J are TRBV28 and TRBJ1-2, with D perhaps TRBD1 (5 bases). Germline CDR1 is MDHEN and CDR2 is SYDVKM. The CDR3 is 11 amino acids. Trimming stripped 8 bases from V and 5 bases from J, with 9 bases between. CDR3 nucleotide sequence: TGTGCCAGCCGTAGGGGTTATGGCTACACCTTC. It encodes CASRRGYGYTF.

The rearrangement joins TRBV6-1 to TRBJ2-7; tentative D call: TRBD1 (5 bases). The CDR3 is 17 amino acids. V was cut by 1 base and J by 4 bases, with 20 bases left in between. CDR1 and CDR2 (germline): MNHNS, SASEGT. CDR3: CASSEEPNGADGYEQYF. CDR3 DNA: TGTGCCAGCAGTGAAGAGCCGAATGGGGCCGACGGGTACGAGCAGTACTTC.

The chain couples TRBV12-3 or TRBV12-4 to TRBJ2-7, with 9 bases that match TRBD1. There are 12 residues in the CDR3. V lost 5 bases and J lost 6; bases outside the gene matches: 2. CDR3 in amino acids: CASSGDRVEQYF. CDR3 bases: TGTGCCAGCAGTGGGGACAGGGTCGAGCAGTACTTC.

The gene calls are TRBV5-1 and TRBJ2-7, with 12 positions matching TRBD2. J lost 4 bases, V lost 8 bases, and 10 bases had no gene match. The CDR3 runs to 15 residues. Germline V gene data show CDR1 as SGHRS and CDR2 as YFSETQ. CDR3 bases: TGCGCCAGAGCCCCGGGACTAGCGGGCGTTTACGAGCAGTACTTC. Residues: CARAPGLAGVYEQYF.

The rearrangement uses TRBV7-2 and TRBJ2-7; 9 nucleotides line up with TRBD2. This CDR3 contains 15 residues. CDR1 and CDR2 (germline): SGHTA, FQGNSA. V was clipped by 5 bases and J by 3 bases; unmatched bases: 8. DNA for the CDR3: TGTGCCAGCAGCCAACAAAGTAGCGGGAGCTACGAGCAGTACTTC. Its translation is CASSQQSSGSYEQYF.

The V and J genes are TRBV27 and TRBJ1-2; no reliable D call. CDR3 length: 15 residues. Germline CDR1 is MNHEY and CDR2 is SMNVEV (reference sequence). V dropped 5 bases and J dropped 0 bases, with 13 bases sitting between them. The CDR3 region is CASSPISVSNYGYTF. CDR3 nucleotide sequence: TGTGCCAGCAGTCCGATTTCAGTCTCTAACTATGGCTACACCTTC.

The chain couples TRBV19 to TRBJ2-7; D not certain. This CDR3 has 15 residues. Trimming pared 2 bases from V and 0 bases from J, leaving 11 bases between. Germline V gene data show CDR1 as LNHDA and CDR2 as SQIVND (reference sequence). CDR3 residues: CASSIYFGGSYEQYF. The CDR3 DNA is TGTGCCAGTAGTATATATTTCGGCGGCTCCTACGAGCAGTACTTC. Based on the CDR3 plus reference TRBV19 and TRBJ2-7, the full variable domain is DGGITQSPKYLFRKEGQNVTLSCEQNLNHDAMYWYRQDPGQGLRLIYYSQIVNDFQKGDIAEGYSVSREKKESFPLTVTSAQKNPTAFYLCASSIYFGGSYEQYFGPGTRLTVT.

CDR3 sequence (DNA): TGTGCAAGTCGCCCCCCTCAGGGGGCAAGGACAGATACGCAGTATTTT. Encoded protein: CASRPPQGARTDTQYF. This sequence joins TRBV12-2 and TRBJ2-3; the D segment call TRBD1 is taken from the table without a DNA check. TRBV12-2 is labeled a pseudogene. The CDR3 covers 16 residues.

This chain links TRBV21-1 with TRBJ2-2; the table's D call, TRBD1, has no DNA check behind it. TRBV21-1 is a pseudogene. There are 15 residues in the CDR3. The CDR3 protein is CASSIQGENTGELFF. DNA for the CDR3: TGTGCCAGCAGTATCCAGGGGGAGAACACCGGGGAGCTGTTTTTT.

The V gene is TRBV5-4, the J gene TRBJ2-5, with a possible D match to TRBD1 (5 bases). Between the trimmed V and J ends, which lost 1 base and 2 bases, there was a span of 9 bases. The germline V gene has CDR1 SGHNT and CDR2 YYREEE (reference sequence). This CDR3 spans 14 amino acids. CDR3 in amino acids: CASSLRAGQETQYF. The DNA of the CDR3 is TGTGCCAGCAGCTTGAGGGCAGGGCAAGAGACCCAGTACTTC. The full variable domain, in which reference TRBV5-4 and TRBJ2-5 provide the parts outside the CDR3, is ETGVTQSPTHLIKTRGQQVTLRCSSQSGHNTVSWYQQALGQGPQFIFQYYREEENGRGNFPPRFSGLQFPNYSSELNVNALELDDSALYLCASSLRAGQETQYFGPGTRLLVL.

V is TRBV13 and J is TRBJ2-1, with 9 bases fitting TRBD2. V shed 5 bases, J shed 8 bases, and the junction held 13 bases outside the gene matches. The CDR3 runs to 16 residues. Germline lookup yields CDR1 PRHDT and CDR2 FYEKMQ (reference sequence). CDR3 nucleotide sequence: TGTGCCAGCAGCGGGAGAGAGGGACTAGCCTCCCATGAGCAGTTCTTC. Translated: CASSGREGLASHEQFF.

The J gene is TRBJ2-7, the V gene TRBV18; TRBD2 matches at 13 bases. Looked up from germline, CDR1 is KGHSH and CDR2 is LQKENI. The CDR3 is 15 amino acids. V lost 3 bases and J lost 5; bases outside the gene matches: 4. CDR3 DNA: TGTGCCAGCTCACCTCCGGGACTAGCGGGAAACGAGCAGTACTTC. Protein: CASSPPGLAGNEQYF.

The V call is TRBV7-3, the J call TRBJ2-3, with D uncertain. This CDR3 region has 14 residues. V was cut by 4 bases and J by 5 bases, with 13 bases left in between. The germline gives CDR1 SGHTA, CDR2 FQGTGA. DNA for the CDR3: TGTGCCAGCAGCTACACCGCCCCTGAAGATACGCAGTATTTT. Protein product: CASSYTAPEDTQYF.

The chain links TRBV21-1 to TRBJ2-1; the D call in the table, TRBD1, was not verified against the DNA. TRBV21-1 is recorded as a pseudogene. The CDR3 extends over 15 amino acids. CDR3 bases: TGTGCCAGCAGCACGGACAGGGGTCAACACAATGAGCAGTTCTTC. Its translation is CASSTDRGQHNEQFF.

J is TRBJ2-2 and V is TRBV2; TRBD2 matches at 15 bases. The germline V gene has CDR1 SNHLY and CDR2 FYNNEI. The CDR3 spans 18 residues. V shed 4 bases and J 5 bases; nucleotides not matched to a gene: 8. For the CDR3, the DNA is TGTGCCAGCAGTGCAATACGGGGACTAGCGGGGGGAACCGGGGAGCTGTTTTTT. Its protein product is CASSAIRGLAGGTGELFF. The complete variable domain, with remaining parts taken from reference TRBV2 and TRBJ2-2, reads EPEVTQTPSHQVTQMGQEVILRCVPISNHLYFYWYRQILGQKVEFLVSFYNNEISEKSEIFDDQFSVERPDGSNFTLKIRSTKLEDSAMYFCASSAIRGLAGGTGELFFGEGSRLTVL.

The chain combines TRBV28 with TRBJ2-5; perhaps TRBD1 as D (5 bases). The germline gives CDR1 MDHEN, CDR2 SYDVKM. V lost 7 bases and J 2 bases, leaving 17 bases between the germline ends. CDR3 size: 15 residues. CDR3 nucleotide sequence: TGTGCCAGCACCACCCTAAGGGGTTTTCAAGAGACCCAGTACTTC. Its translation is CASTTLRGFQETQYF.

The chain joins TRBV5-1 to TRBJ1-1; the match to TRBD1 covers 8 bases. The CDR3 covers 15 residues. Germline CDR1 is SGHRS and CDR2 is YFSETQ. With V trimmed by 9 bases and J by 1 base, 11 bases remained unmatched. The CDR3 DNA is TGCGCCACCAAAAAATGGACAGGGCCGAACACTGAAGCTTTCTTT. It specifies CATKKWTGPNTEAFF.